A single sample gave rise to the 21 T cell receptor beta chains below, sequenced in a study of shared clonotypes between healthy human individuals. The repertoire was sequenced with immunoSEQ multiplex PCR; TCRdb's copy has only in-frame clones and lacks some. The sample carries about 1 million clones, 75% recorded once. Sequencing input: memory CD4+ T cells sorted from blood. Regarding subset: CD45RA-negative fraction. These receptors all stem from a man younger than 35 in good health.

V usage is TRBV28 and J usage is TRBJ1-1, with D possibly being TRBD1 (5 bases). The CDR3 extends over 16 amino acids. V was shortened by 5 bases and J by 3 bases, with 19 bases between the two germline ends. Germline CDR1 and CDR2: MDHEN and SYDVKM. The CDR3 DNA reads TGTGCCAGCAGTGGTCGGGACGGCTCAAGGGACACTGAAGCTTTCTTT. Translating gives CASSGRDGSRDTEAFF.

V is TRBV5-8 and J is TRBJ2-5, with D possibly TRBD2 on 6 matching bases. Per germline, CDR1 SGHTS and CDR2 YDEGEE. This CDR3 is 13 amino acids long. V gave up 2 bases and J gave up 4 bases, with 9 bases separating them. The CDR3 bases are TGTGCCAGCAGCTTTTTCGGGGGAGAGACCCAGTACTTC. This gives the protein CASSFFGGETQYF.

The chain uses TRBV6-6 and TRBJ2-7, with 7 bases fitting TRBD2. There are 15 residues in the CDR3. Unmatched junction bases numbered 4, after V lost 0 bases and J lost 2 bases. Germline CDR1 reads MNHNY; CDR2 reads SVGAGI (reference sequence). The CDR3 DNA reads TGTGCCAGCAGTTACTCGATCGGGGGGACCTACGAGCAGTACTTC. Translation: CASSYSIGGTYEQYF.

The chain joins TRBV30 to TRBJ2-7, with TRBD1 matching over 7 bases. Germline V gene lookup returns CDR1 GTSNPN and CDR2 SVGIG (reference sequence). V lost 2 bases and J lost 7; bases outside the gene matches: 11. This CDR3 contains 14 residues. DNA of the CDR3: TGTGCCTGGAGTCCTCAGGGGGTCGGAGGAGAGCAGTACTTC. As protein: CAWSPQGVGGEQYF. The full variable domain, rest sourced from reference TRBV30 and TRBJ2-7, is SQTIHQWPATLVQPVGSPLSLECTVEGTSNPNLYWYRQAAGRGLQLLFYSVGIGQISSEVPQNLSASRPQDRQFILSSKKLLLSDSGFYLCAWSPQGVGGEQYFGPGTRLTVT.

The J gene is TRBJ2-1, the V gene TRBV19; no definite D call. The CDR3 is 12 amino acids. The ends were cut back, 0 bases at V and 10 bases at J, with 7 bases in the middle. Per the germline V gene, CDR1 is LNHDA and CDR2 is SQIVND (reference sequence). CDR3 residues: CASSIESREQFF. The CDR3 DNA reads as TGTGCCAGTAGTATAGAGTCCCGGGAGCAGTTCTTC.

On this clone: The same CDR3 is also encoded by other DNA sequences in this sample. The V gene is TRBV19, the J gene TRBJ2-2; 7 positions agree with TRBD1. Trimming took 9 bases from V and 0 from J; bases not matched to a gene: 7. This CDR3 is 15 amino acids long. In germline, CDR1 is LNHDA, CDR2 SQIVND (reference sequence). The CDR3 nucleotides are TGTGCCAGCAGCTTCGGGACAGCGAACACCGGGGAGCTGTTTTTT. Amino acids: CASSFGTANTGELFF.

The chain recombines TRBV11-2 with TRBJ2-7; a possible D gene is TRBD1 (5 bases). Per the germline V gene, CDR1 is SGHAT and CDR2 is FQNNGV. Trimming cost V 5 bases and J 2 bases, with 19 bases left between them. This CDR3 contains 16 residues. The DNA of the CDR3 is TGTGCCAGCAGCCTCCAGTCAGTAGGGGCAGCCTACGAGCAGTACTTC. Translating gives CASSLQSVGAAYEQYF.

The chain carries TRBV2 and TRBJ2-7; TRBD2 matches 12 bases. The CDR3 covers 15 residues. The ends lost 4 bases at V and 1 base at J; junction bases unmatched: 2. CDR1 SNHLY and CDR2 FYNNEI come from the germline V gene. The CDR3 nucleotides are TGTGCCAGCAGTGCGACTAGCGGGGGATCCTACGAGCAGTACTTC. Its translation is CASSATSGGSYEQYF.

This clone was recorded a few times. This rearrangement joins TRBV10-3 to TRBJ2-1; 12 bases are shared with TRBD2. The junction had 8 bases not matched to a gene; V was cut back by 4 bases and J by 7 bases. The CDR3 consists of 16 residues. The germline CDR1 and CDR2 sequences are ENHRY and SYGVKD. CDR3 residues: CAISGATSGGGNEQFF. The CDR3 DNA reads as TGTGCCATCAGTGGGGCGACTAGCGGGGGAGGAAATGAGCAGTTCTTC.

This chain links TRBV6-1 with TRBJ1-3; weak D call: TRBD1 (6 bases). Germline-derived CDR1 and CDR2 are MNHNS and SASEGT. V was cut by 3 bases and J by 1 base, with 13 bases left in between. This CDR3 comprises 16 residues. The CDR3 sequence is CASSDGGAISGNTIYF. For the CDR3, the DNA is TGTGCCAGCAGTGACGGGGGGGCGATTTCTGGAAACACCATATATTTT.

This clone came up once. The J gene is TRBJ2-7, the V gene TRBV7-2, with D possibly TRBD2 on 6 matching bases. The CDR3 sequence is 16 residues long. The germline V gene has CDR1 SGHTA and CDR2 FQGNSA. V dropped 4 bases and J dropped 5 bases, with 21 bases sitting between them. CDR3 loop: CASSSSALLAFHEQYF. The CDR3 DNA follows: TGTGCCAGCAGCTCATCGGCCCTTCTAGCGTTCCACGAGCAGTACTTC.

The CDR3, as DNA: TGCGCCAGCAGCTTGGCCCTGGCGGGTAGCGGGCCCCACGAGCAGTACTTC. Protein sequence: CASSLALAGSGPHEQYF. The gene calls are TRBV5-1 and TRBJ2-7; 7 bases match TRBD2. Looked up from germline, CDR1 is SGHRS and CDR2 is YFSETQ. This CDR3 has 17 residues. V gave up 0 bases and J gave up 5 bases; unmatched junction bases: 14.

The chain has TRBV7-3 and TRBJ1-1, with TRBD1 matching over 9 bases. Germline V CDR1 and CDR2: SGHTA, FQGTGA. J was trimmed by 7 bases and V by 4 bases; bases with no gene match: 4. This CDR3 has 13 amino acids. CDR3 nucleotide sequence: TGTGCCAGCAGCTCTAGACAGGGGGGTGAAGCTTTCTTT. Protein: CASSSRQGGEAFF.

The V gene is TRBV29-1, the J gene TRBJ2-5; TRBD2 aligns across 7 bases. This CDR3 region has 17 residues. The germline gives CDR1 SQVTM, CDR2 ANQGSEA. Unmatched junction bases numbered 16, after V lost 4 bases and J lost 2 bases. The CDR3 sequence: CSVGRVAGSGTQETQYF. Here the CDR3 DNA reads TGCAGCGTTGGGAGGGTAGCGGGCTCCGGAACACAAGAGACCCAGTACTTC.

The chain combines TRBV4-2 with TRBJ1-2; D may be TRBD1 (5 bases). The CDR3 consists of 14 residues. V was trimmed by 2 bases and J by 0 bases, leaving 7 bases between them. Germline values: CDR1 LGHNA, CDR2 YNFKEQ. As DNA, the CDR3 is TGTGCCAGCAGCCAAATGGACACTAACTATGGCTACACCTTC. Its translation: CASSQMDTNYGYTF.

The chain couples TRBV29-1 to TRBJ1-2; D possibly corresponds to TRBD1 (5 bases). There are 12 residues in the CDR3. Trimming took off 3 bases at V and 4 bases at J, with 9 bases between the two ends. CDR1 and CDR2 from the germline V gene are SQVTM and ANQGSEA. This chain's CDR3 is CSVERDLYGYTF. DNA of the CDR3: TGCAGCGTTGAGAGGGACCTCTATGGCTACACCTTC.

This sequence joins TRBV14 and TRBJ2-7; tentative D call: TRBD2 (6 bases). Germline V gene sequence: CDR1 SGHDN, CDR2 FVKESK. The CDR3 contains 15 residues. V dropped 4 bases and J dropped 0 bases, with 13 bases sitting between them. CDR3 in DNA: TGTGCCAGCAGCCCGGGGGTCACCTACTCCTACGAGCAGTACTTC. Translating it yields CASSPGVTYSYEQYF.

The chain couples TRBV30 to TRBJ2-7; D is unclear. This CDR3 comprises 13 residues. V was shortened by 0 bases and J by 6 bases, with 12 bases between the two germline ends. The germline CDR1 and CDR2 sequences are GTSNPN and SVGIG (reference sequence). As DNA, the CDR3 is TGTGCCTGGAGTGTACCCCCCGGGCCCGAGCAGTACTTC. Protein product: CAWSVPPGPEQYF.

This clone was detected once. The chain is built from TRBV30 and TRBJ1-3, with D perhaps matching TRBD1 (5 bases). The V and J ends lost 7 bases and 1 base respectively, with 17 bases between them. Looked up from germline, CDR1 is GTSNPN and CDR2 is SVGIG (reference sequence). The CDR3 loop spans 15 amino acids. The CDR3 DNA is TGTGCCTTACAGGCAGGAAAAATTTCTGGAAACACCATATATTTT. Translated, it gives CALQAGKISGNTIYF. Filled out from reference TRBV30 and TRBJ1-3, the complete variable domain reads SQTIHQWPATLVQPVGSPLSLECTVEGTSNPNLYWYRQAAGRGLQLLFYSVGIGQISSEVPQNLSASRPQDRQFILSSKKLLLSDSGFYLCALQAGKISGNTIYFGEGSWLTVV.

Comment on this clone: The identical CDR3 is also encoded by other nucleotide sequences in the sample. This chain connects TRBV18 to TRBJ2-7; 7 nucleotides line up with TRBD1. The germline gives CDR1 KGHSH, CDR2 LQKENI. This CDR3 is built from 13 residues. Unmatched junction bases numbered 0, after V lost 3 bases and J lost 1 base. CDR3 nucleotides: TGTGCCAGCTCACCGGGACAGTCCTACGAGCAGTACTTC. Its protein product is CASSPGQSYEQYF.

V gene TRBV6-1 combines with J gene TRBJ2-5; D perhaps matches TRBD1 (6 bases). This CDR3 has 15 amino acids. Germline V gene sequence: CDR1 MNHNS, CDR2 SASEGT. Between the trimmed V and J ends, which lost 6 bases and 2 bases, there was a span of 16 bases. As DNA, the CDR3 is TGTGCCAGCAGGGAGGACAGAGCCCGACAAGAGACCCAGTACTTC. This sequence encodes CASREDRARQETQYF.